The 3 T cell receptor beta chains given below trace back to one sample, sequenced in a study of Graves' ophthalmopathy and Graves' hyperthyroidism (dated by TCRdb to between 2018 and 2020). Sequencing was carried out with an Illumina HiSeq 2000. For repertoire sequencing, the TCR beta CDR3 regions were amplified from RNA transcripts. The first round was an RT-PCR using HTBI primers with the Qiagen OneStep RT-PCR kit, and this first round was followed by a second-round multiplex PCR, then size selection and purification. TCRdb took the public reads, trimmed them with fastp at Q25, ran MiXCR for clone calling and kept in-frame beta chains. CDR3 protein duplicates are merged, each entry listing the most common genes and DNA. Within this sample are 500,000 to 700,000 distinct CDR3 sequences, with under 45% of them counted one time only. The top ten clones comprise about 4% of the sample. Sequencing input: peripheral blood or thyroid tissue (not recorded which). Receptors originate from an adult man with Graves' hyperthyroidism.

In its sample, this clonotype was seen many times. The chain links TRBV12-3 or TRBV12-4 to TRBJ1-1, with 7 bases fitting TRBD1. This CDR3 has 15 residues. The V and J ends lost 5 bases and 4 bases, in that order; junction bases with no gene match: 10. The CDR3 nucleotides are TGTGCCAGCAGTCCATACCAGGGGGTTTTCACTGAAGCTTTCTTT. Its protein product is CASSPYQGVFTEAFF.

The table lists this clonotype with a count of one. The V gene is TRBV10-3, the J gene TRBJ2-5; 9 bases fit TRBD2. In germline, CDR1 is ENHRY, CDR2 SYGVKD. The CDR3 is made up of 15 amino acids. V dropped 3 bases and J dropped 7; count of bases not matched to a gene: 9. CDR3 amino acids: CAISDIAGGKGTQYF. DNA of the CDR3: TGTGCCATCAGTGATATCGCGGGGGGGAAAGGGACCCAGTACTTC.

In this sample, this clonotype turned up many times. The gene calls are TRBV12-3 or TRBV12-4 and TRBJ1-1; possible D gene TRBD1, 5 bases. Between the trimmed V and J ends, which lost 2 bases and 1 base, there was a span of 11 bases. This CDR3 spans 15 amino acids. CDR3 in amino acids: CASSLYSGPNTEAFF. The CDR3 region has the DNA TGTGCCAGCAGTTTATACTCGGGACCGAACACTGAAGCTTTCTTT.